This TCR beta chain comes out of a study of T cells in women clearing cervical HPV infection. Background on the study: Cases' blood sampling followed lesion detection by median about 21 weeks (90 to 200).

The CDR3 loop spans 16 amino acids. J lost 8 bases, V lost 7 bases, and 21 bases had no gene match. Germline loops: CDR1 DFQATT, CDR2 SNEGSKA (reference sequence). General study results and limits: Repertoire richness, not evenness, was significantly elevated in CIN3+ cases versus controls. TRBV6-7 abundance was lower in cases than controls (approximately 0.11% versus 0.16%).

A word on this clone: Its target is unknown. The observed sequence ends 3 residues before the CDR3 terminus, with the missing tail filled in from the germline J gene.

Method: immunoSEQ multiplex PCR; TCRdb's copy keeps in-frame clones and lacks some. Here the sample table reports about 16,000 clones. The specimen was blood buffy coat. This TCR was sampled from a woman aged 18-70 years with a cervical HPV16 infection that either progressed to CIN3+ or cleared (not recorded which). This chain connects TRBV20-1 to TRBJ2-3, with 7 positions matching TRBD2. The CDR3 reads CSELRLVGGYGATQYF. The part of the CDR3 DNA that was read is TGCAGTGAACTAAGGCTAGTGGGAGGGTATGGGGCTACG.